This record covers a single T cell receptor beta chain. The antigen remains undetermined. The data originate from a study of response to subunit inactivated influenza vaccine. Study observations and caveats: That few new T cells are recruited by each seasonal influenza vaccination was the authors' suggestion.

TCRdb recomputed calls from the RT-PCR reads with MiXCR, one row per CDR3 protein. The top ten hold 6% to 9.5% of the sample, which has 600,000 to 700,000 distinct CDR3 sequences, 13% to 15% seen once. The CDR3 extends over 14 amino acids. CDR1 is LGHNA and CDR2 is YNFKEQ in the germline V gene. Deletions cut 1 base from V and 2 bases from J, with 9 bases between. The sequencing here drew on PBMCs from blood, taken about 14 days before vaccination. This receptor was identified in a man aged 50 or older who received an inactivated influenza vaccine. V usage is TRBV4-2 and J usage is TRBJ2-7; possibly TRBD2 for D (5 bases). The CDR3 bases are TGTGCCAGCAGCCAAGGAGGGTTTCCCTACGAGCAGTACTTC. It is translated as CASSQGGFPYEQYF.